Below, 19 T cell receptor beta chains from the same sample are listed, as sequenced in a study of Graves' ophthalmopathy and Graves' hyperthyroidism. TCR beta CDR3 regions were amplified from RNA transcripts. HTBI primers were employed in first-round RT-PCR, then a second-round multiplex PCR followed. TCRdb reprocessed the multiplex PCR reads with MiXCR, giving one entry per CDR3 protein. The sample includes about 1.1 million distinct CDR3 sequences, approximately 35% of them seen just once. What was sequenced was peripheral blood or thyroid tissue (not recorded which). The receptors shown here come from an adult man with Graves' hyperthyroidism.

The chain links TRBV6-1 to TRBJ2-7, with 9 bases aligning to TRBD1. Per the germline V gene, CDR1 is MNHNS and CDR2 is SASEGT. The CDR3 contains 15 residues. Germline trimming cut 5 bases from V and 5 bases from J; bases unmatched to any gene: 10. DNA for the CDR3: TGTGCCAGCAGTCTCAAACCGGGACAGGGCAACGAGCAGTACTTC. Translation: CASSLKPGQGNEQYF.

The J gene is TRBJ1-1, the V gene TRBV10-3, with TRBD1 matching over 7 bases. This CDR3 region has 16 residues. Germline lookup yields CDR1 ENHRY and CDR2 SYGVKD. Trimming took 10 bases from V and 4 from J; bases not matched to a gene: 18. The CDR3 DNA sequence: TGTGCCAGCCGGGACAGCGAAAAGGGAGGGACCACTGAAGCTTTCTTT. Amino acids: CASRDSEKGGTTEAFF.

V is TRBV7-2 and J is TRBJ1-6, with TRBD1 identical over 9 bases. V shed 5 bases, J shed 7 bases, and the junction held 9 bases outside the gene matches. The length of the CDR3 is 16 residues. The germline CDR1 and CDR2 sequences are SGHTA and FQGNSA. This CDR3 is CASSLTGTGRNSPLHF. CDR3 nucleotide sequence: TGTGCCAGCAGCCTCACCGGGACAGGGCGGAATTCACCCCTCCACTTT.

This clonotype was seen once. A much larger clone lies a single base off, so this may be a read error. The CDR3 reads CASGAAGGRNETQYF. The CDR3 DNA reads as TGTGCCAGCGGCGCCGCAGGGGGTAGGAATGAGACCCAGTACTTC. The rearrangement links TRBV9 to TRBJ2-5; 7 nucleotides agree with TRBD1. Germline CDR1 is SGDLS and CDR2 is YYNGEE. CDR3 size: 15 residues. Trimming removed 7 bases from V and 5 bases from J; junction bases left unmatched: 14.

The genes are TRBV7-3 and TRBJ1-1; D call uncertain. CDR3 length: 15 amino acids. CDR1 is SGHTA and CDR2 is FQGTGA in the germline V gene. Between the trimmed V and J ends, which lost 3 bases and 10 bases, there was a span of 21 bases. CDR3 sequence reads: CASSLRTGSWPGAFF. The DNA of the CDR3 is TGTGCCAGCAGCTTGCGGACCGGGTCGTGGCCTGGAGCTTTCTTT.

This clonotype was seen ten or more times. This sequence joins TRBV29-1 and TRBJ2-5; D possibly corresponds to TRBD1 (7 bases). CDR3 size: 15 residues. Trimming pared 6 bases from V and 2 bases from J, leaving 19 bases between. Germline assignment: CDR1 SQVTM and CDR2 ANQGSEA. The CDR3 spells CSVGGGTDPQETQYF. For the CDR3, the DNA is TGCAGCGTGGGAGGAGGGACAGACCCTCAAGAGACCCAGTACTTC.

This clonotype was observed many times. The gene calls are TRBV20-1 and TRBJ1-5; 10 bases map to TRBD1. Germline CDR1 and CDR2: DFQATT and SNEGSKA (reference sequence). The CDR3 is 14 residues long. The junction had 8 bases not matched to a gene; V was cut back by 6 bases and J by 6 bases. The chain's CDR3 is CSASLGQGIQPQHF. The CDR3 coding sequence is TGCAGTGCGAGCTTGGGACAGGGGATTCAGCCCCAGCATTTT.

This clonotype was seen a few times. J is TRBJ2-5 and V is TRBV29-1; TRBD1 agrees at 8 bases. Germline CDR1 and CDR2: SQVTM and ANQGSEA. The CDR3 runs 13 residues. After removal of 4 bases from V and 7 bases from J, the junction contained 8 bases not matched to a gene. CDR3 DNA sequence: TGCAGCGTTGTTAACAGGGGGGAAGCGACCCAGTACTTC. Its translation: CSVVNRGEATQYF. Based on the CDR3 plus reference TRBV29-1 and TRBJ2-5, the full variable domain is SAVISQKPSRDICQRGTSLTIQCQVDSQVTMMFWYRQQPGQSLTLIATANQGSEATYESGFVIDKFPISRPNLTFSTLTVSNMSPEDSSIYLCSVVNRGEATQYFGPGTRLLVL.

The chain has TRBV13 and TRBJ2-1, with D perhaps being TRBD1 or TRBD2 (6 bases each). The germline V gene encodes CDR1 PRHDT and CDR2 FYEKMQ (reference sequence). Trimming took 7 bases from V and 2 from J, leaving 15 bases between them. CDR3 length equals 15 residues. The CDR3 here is CASTRQEGAYNEQFF. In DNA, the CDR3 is TGTGCCAGCACCAGACAGGAGGGCGCCTACAATGAGCAGTTCTTC. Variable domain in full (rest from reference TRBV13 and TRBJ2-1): AAGVIQSPRHLIKEKRETATLKCYPIPRHDTVYWYQQGPGQDPQFLISFYEKMQSDKGSIPDRFSAQQFSDYHSELNMSSLELGDSALYFCASTRQEGAYNEQFFGPGTRLTVL.

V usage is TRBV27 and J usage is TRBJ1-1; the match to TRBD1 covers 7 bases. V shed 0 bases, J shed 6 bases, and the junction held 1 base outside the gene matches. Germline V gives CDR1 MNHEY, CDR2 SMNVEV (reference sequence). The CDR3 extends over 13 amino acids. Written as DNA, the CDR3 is TGTGCCAGCAGTTTATCGAGGGGGCCTGAAGCTTTCTTT. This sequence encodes CASSLSRGPEAFF.

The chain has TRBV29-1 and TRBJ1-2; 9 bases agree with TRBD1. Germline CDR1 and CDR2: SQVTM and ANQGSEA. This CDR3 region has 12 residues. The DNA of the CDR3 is TGCAGTTACTCGATCGACAGGGGGGACTACACCTTC. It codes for CSYSIDRGDYTF.

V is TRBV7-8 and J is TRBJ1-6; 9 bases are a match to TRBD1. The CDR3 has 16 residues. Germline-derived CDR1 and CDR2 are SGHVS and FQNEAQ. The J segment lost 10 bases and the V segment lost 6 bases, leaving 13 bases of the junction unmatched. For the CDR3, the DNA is TGTGCCAGCAGGTCTGGGACAGGGAGCGATGGATCACCCCTCCACTTT. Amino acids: CASRSGTGSDGSPLHF.

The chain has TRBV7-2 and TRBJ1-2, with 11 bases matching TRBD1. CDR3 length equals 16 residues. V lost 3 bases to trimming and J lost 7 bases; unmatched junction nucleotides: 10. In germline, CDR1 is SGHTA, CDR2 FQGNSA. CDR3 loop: CASSFAGTGGVTGYTF. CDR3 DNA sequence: TGTGCCAGCAGCTTTGCCGGGACAGGGGGGGTTACTGGCTACACCTTC.

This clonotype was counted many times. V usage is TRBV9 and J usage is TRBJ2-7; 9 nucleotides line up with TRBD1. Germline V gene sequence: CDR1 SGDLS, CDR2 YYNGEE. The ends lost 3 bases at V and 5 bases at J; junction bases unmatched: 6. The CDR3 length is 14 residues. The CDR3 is CASSETGGVDEQYF. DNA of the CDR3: TGTGCCAGCAGCGAGACAGGGGGTGTGGACGAGCAGTACTTC.

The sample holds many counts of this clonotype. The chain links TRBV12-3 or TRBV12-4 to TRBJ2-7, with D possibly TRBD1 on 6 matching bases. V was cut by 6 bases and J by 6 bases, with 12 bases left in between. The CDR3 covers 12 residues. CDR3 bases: TGTGCCAGCAGCAAGACAGGTTCCGAGCAGTACTTC. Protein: CASSKTGSEQYF.

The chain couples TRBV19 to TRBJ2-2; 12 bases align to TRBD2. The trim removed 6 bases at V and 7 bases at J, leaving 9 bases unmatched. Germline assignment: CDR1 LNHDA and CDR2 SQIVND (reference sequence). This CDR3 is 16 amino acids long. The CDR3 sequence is CASSPLAGGGVGELFF. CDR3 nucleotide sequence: TGTGCCAGTAGCCCACTAGCGGGAGGCGGGGTCGGGGAGCTGTTTTTT.

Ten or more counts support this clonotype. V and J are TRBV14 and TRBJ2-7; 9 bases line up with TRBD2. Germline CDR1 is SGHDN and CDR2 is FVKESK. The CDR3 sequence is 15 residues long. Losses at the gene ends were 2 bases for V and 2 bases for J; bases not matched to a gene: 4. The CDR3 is CASSQIAGEAYEQYF. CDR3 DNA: TGTGCCAGCAGCCAAATAGCGGGAGAAGCCTACGAGCAGTACTTC.

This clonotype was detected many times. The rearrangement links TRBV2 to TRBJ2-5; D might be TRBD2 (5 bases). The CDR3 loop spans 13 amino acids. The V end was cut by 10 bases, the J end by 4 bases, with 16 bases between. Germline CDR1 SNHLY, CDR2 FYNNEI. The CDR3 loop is CATAPGLGETQYF. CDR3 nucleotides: TGTGCCACCGCCCCGGGGTTAGGAGAGACCCAGTACTTC. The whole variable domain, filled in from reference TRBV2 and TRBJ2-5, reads EPEVTQTPSHQVTQMGQEVILRCVPISNHLYFYWYRQILGQKVEFLVSFYNNEISEKSEIFDDQFSVERPDGSNFTLKIRSTKLEDSAMYFCATAPGLGETQYFGPGTRLLVL.

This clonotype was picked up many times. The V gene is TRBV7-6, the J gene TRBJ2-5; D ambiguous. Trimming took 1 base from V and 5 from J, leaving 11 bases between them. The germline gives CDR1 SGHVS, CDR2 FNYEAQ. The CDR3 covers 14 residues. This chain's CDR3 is CASSLVPGRETQYF. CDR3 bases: TGTGCCAGCAGCTTAGTTCCGGGTCGGGAGACCCAGTACTTC. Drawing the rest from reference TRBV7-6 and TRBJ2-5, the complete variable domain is GAGVSQSPRYKVTKRGQDVALRCDPISGHVSLYWYRQALGQGPEFLTYFNYEAQQDKSGLPNDRFSAERPEGSISTLTIQRTEQRDSAMYRCASSLVPGRETQYFGPGTRLLVL.